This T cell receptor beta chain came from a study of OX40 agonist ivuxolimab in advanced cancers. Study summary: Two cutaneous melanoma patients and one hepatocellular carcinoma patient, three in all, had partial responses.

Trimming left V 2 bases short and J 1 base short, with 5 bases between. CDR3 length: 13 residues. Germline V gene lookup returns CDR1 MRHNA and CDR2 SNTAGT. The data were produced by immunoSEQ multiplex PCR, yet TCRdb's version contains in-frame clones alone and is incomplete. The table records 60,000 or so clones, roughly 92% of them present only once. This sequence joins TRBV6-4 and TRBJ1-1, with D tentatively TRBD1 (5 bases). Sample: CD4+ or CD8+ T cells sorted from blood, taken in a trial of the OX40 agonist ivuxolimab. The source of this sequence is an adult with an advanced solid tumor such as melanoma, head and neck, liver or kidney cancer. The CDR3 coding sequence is TGTGCCAGCAGTGACAGGGGGAACACTGAAGCTTTCTTT. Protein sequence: CASSDRGNTEAFF.